There are a few counts of the clone carrying this T cell receptor (beta chain). The V gene's germline CDR1 is GTSNPN and CDR2 SVGIG (reference sequence). The CDR3 is made up of 14 amino acids. The V gene lost 1 base and the J gene lost 5 bases, with 14 bases spanning the gap. These data are taken from a study of blood T cells in healthy people across ages. Alongside a J-beta primer mix, a sample-barcoded 5' primer served in a second PCR lasting 7 to 11 cycles. Each sample yielded at least 2.5 million CDR3-containing paired-end reads. TCRdb called the 5' RACE reads again in MiXCR, with one record for every CDR3 protein. Seen here are about 700,000 distinct CDR3 sequences, roughly 32% observed once, and the top ten hold approximately 15%.

This clonotype originated in a woman at least 80 years old in good health. The chain couples TRBV30 to TRBJ1-2, with TRBD1 as a possible D gene (5 bases). What was sequenced was blood. This CDR3 is CAWSGVGVSYGYTF. DNA of the CDR3: TGTGCCTGGAGTGGCGTGGGGGTTAGTTATGGCTACACCTTC.